These T cell receptor beta chains were read from a single sample in a study of T cells in localized non-small cell lung cancer. Libraries were prepared by immunoSEQ multiplex PCR; TCRdb keeps only in-frame clonotypes and omits some of them. The sample contains around 35,000 clones, just over 90% of which appear only once. Sequencing used peripheral blood, obtained before any cancer treatment. The source of these receptors is a female donor older than 55 with stage I lung adenocarcinoma. Each CDR3 is given with its conserved first and last residue. D genes are given only for firm matches. Only some rows state a clone size, as once, few, many or a class for expanded clones.

D	V	size	J	CDR3	DNA
NA	TRBV6-6	NA	TRBJ1-2	CASSDSYGYTF	TGTGCCAGCAGTGACAGTTATGGCTACACCTTC
TRBD1	TRBV4-3	NA	TRBJ2-1	CASSRSSTGTGNRLEQFF	TGCGCCAGCAGCCGATCTTCGACCGGGACAGGGAATAGGCTTGAGCAGTTCTTC
NA	TRBV19	NA	TRBJ1-2	CASSRTGPNYGYTF	TGTGCCAGTAGTCGAACCGGGCCCAACTATGGCTACACCTTC
NA	TRBV9	NA	TRBJ2-1	CASSATPHNEQFF	TGTGCCAGCAGCGCGACCCCTCACAATGAGCAGTTCTTC
NA	TRBV9	NA	TRBJ2-2	CASSVAAANTGELFF	TGTGCCAGCAGCGTAGCTGCGGCGAACACCGGGGAGCTGTTTTTT
NA	TRBV5-1	NA	TRBJ1-2	CASRGYGYTF	TGCGCCAGCAGGGGGTATGGCTACACCTTC
TRBD2	TRBV18	NA	TRBJ2-3	CASVNAGGNTDTQYF	TGTGCCAGCGTTAACGCGGGAGGGAACACAGATACGCAGTATTTT
TRBD1	TRBV29-1	NA	TRBJ2-5	CSVSWASGDRTQYF	TGCAGCGTCTCCTGGGCCTCAGGGGACAGGACCCAGTACTTC
NA	TRBV7-6	once	TRBJ2-3	CASSFFGGPTDTQYF	TGTGCCAGCAGCTTTTTCGGAGGCCCCACAGATACGCAGTATTTT
NA	TRBV5-1	NA	TRBJ2-6	CASSLEMRSGANVLTF	TGCGCCAGCAGCTTGGAGATGCGCTCTGGGGCCAACGTCCTGACTTTC
NA	TRBV7-9	NA	TRBJ2-5	CASSLRASATEETQYF	TGTGCCAGCAGCTTAAGGGCCAGCGCAACGGAAGAGACCCAGTACTTC
TRBD1	TRBV7-2	NA	TRBJ1-5	CASSLGGTASNQPQHF	TGTGCCAGCAGTTTAGGGGGGACAGCTAGCAATCAGCCCCAGCATTTT
NA	TRBV28	NA	TRBJ1-2	CASTGRLPFSYTF	TGTGCCAGCACAGGGCGGCTGCCTTTTAGCTACACCTTC
TRBD1	TRBV7-2	NA	TRBJ2-6	CASSLAIGGAGANVLTF	TGTGCCAGCAGCTTAGCGATAGGGGGCGCCGGGGCCAACGTCCTGACTTTC
NA	TRBV11-3	NA	TRBJ1-5	CASSFTVNQPQHF	TGTGCCAGCAGCTTTACAGTAAATCAGCCCCAGCATTTT
TRBD1	TRBV30	NA	TRBJ1-2	CAWREEDRGNYGYTF	TGTGCCTGGAGGGAAGAGGACAGGGGAAACTATGGCTACACCTTC
TRBD2	TRBV10-3	once	TRBJ2-2	CAIRSGSDTGELFF	TGTGCCATCAGGAGCGGGAGCGATACCGGGGAGCTGTTTTTT
TRBD2	TRBV19	NA	TRBJ2-2	CASTNRAGGGLQNTGELFF	TGTGCCAGTACCAACAGGGCGGGGGGCGGACTTCAGAACACCGGGGAGCTGTTTTTT